This TCR beta chain is from a study of long-term antiretroviral therapy in people with HIV. With regard to this clone: The antigen remains undetermined.

General study points: Post-ART samples showed increased diversity that remained below transplant donor control levels. Across all time points, the repertoire was dominated by clones that expanded before ART. Blood obtained between about 2003 and 2018 may reflect older ART regimens. Therapy changes, viral resistance and ART adherence were not documented in the available data.

The authors ran the immunoSEQ assay, v3.0, at survey level. This table comes from immunoSEQ multiplex PCR, and its TCRdb copy is limited to in-frame clones, with some not included. The table shows tens of thousands of clones, with around 90% occurring only once. Germline values: CDR1 ENHRY, CDR2 SYGVKD. Trimming took 3 bases from V and 6 from J, leaving 15 bases between them. The CDR3 extends over 14 amino acids. The sample was unsorted PBMCs, taken around 4.5 years after starting antiretroviral therapy. This receptor was taken from a man aged 30 to 45 with HIV. This chain joins TRBV10-3 and TRBJ2-7; weak D call: TRBD2 (6 bases). The CDR3, as DNA: TGTGCCATCAGTGAAGGGTCGGGGGAGGTCGAGCAGTACTTC. Protein: CAISEGSGEVEQYF.